The 22 T cell receptor beta chains presented below share a single source sample, sequenced in a study of blood T cells in healthy people across ages. A J-beta primer mix and a sample-barcoded 5' primer were used in a second PCR of about 7 to 12 cycles. TCRdb called the 5' RACE reads again in MiXCR, with one record for every CDR3 protein. The sample records more than 750,000 distinct CDR3 sequences, roughly 28% being singletons. This sample also appeared in a second study, on T cells of mothers and their children.

The sample consisted of blood. These TCRs come from a woman in her thirties or forties in good health.

The rearrangement uses TRBV7-4 and TRBJ1-5; no clear D. The CDR3 covers 18 residues. Trimming shortened V by 2 bases and J by 0 bases, and 17 bases separated the two germline ends. In germline, CDR1 is SGHVT, CDR2 SQSDAQ. The CDR3 spells CASSLTLDEADSNQPQHF. In DNA, the CDR3 is TGTGCCAGCAGCTTAACTCTAGACGAGGCAGATAGCAATCAGCCCCAGCATTTT.

In its sample, this clonotype was seen a few times. The J gene is TRBJ2-3, the V gene TRBV5-1; 11 nucleotides line up with TRBD2. V lost 7 bases to trimming and J lost 5 bases; unmatched junction nucleotides: 12. The V gene's germline CDR1 is SGHRS and CDR2 YFSETQ. The CDR3 loop spans 16 amino acids. The CDR3 here is CASHPVAGGPGDTQYF. CDR3 nucleotide sequence: TGCGCCAGCCACCCGGTAGCGGGGGGGCCCGGAGATACGCAGTATTTT.

At least ten counts were recorded for this clonotype. The V and J genes are TRBV5-1 and TRBJ1-2, with D unclear. Germline CDR1 is SGHRS and CDR2 is YFSETQ. The CDR3 runs to 13 residues. Trimming took 2 bases from V and 3 from J, leaving 8 bases between them. The CDR3: CASSFEDYYGYTF. Here the CDR3 DNA reads TGCGCCAGCAGCTTTGAGGACTACTATGGCTACACCTTC.

This clonotype has a handful of counts. The chain carries TRBV28 and TRBJ1-1; D is unresolved. CDR1 MDHEN and CDR2 SYDVKM come from the germline V gene. The CDR3 runs to 16 residues. Between the trimmed V and J ends, which lost 6 bases and 2 bases, there was a span of 19 bases. DNA of the CDR3: TGTGCCAGCAGGTCGAAATCCCTCGTTTCTAACACTGAAGCTTTCTTT. As protein: CASRSKSLVSNTEAFF.

In the case of this clonotype: A single base separates this from a much larger clone, so it may be a read error. The chain employs TRBV11-2 and TRBJ2-4; a weak D match, TRBD2 (7 bases). The germline V gene encodes CDR1 SGHAT and CDR2 FQNNGV. CDR3 size: 17 residues. V lost 1 base and J 13 bases, leaving 26 bases between the germline ends. The CDR3 nucleotides read TGTGCCAGCAGCTTAGGAGGGGGGAGGGTGGTCTACAATGAGCAGTACTTC. Protein product: CASSLGGGRVVYNEQYF.

To note about this clonotype: Given a much more abundant clone one base away, this may be a read error. The rearrangement uses TRBV28 and TRBJ2-7, with 7 bases matching TRBD1. This CDR3 has 14 residues. CDR1 and CDR2 (germline): MDHEN, SYDVKM. The CDR3 reads CVSSLWDSAYEQYF. The CDR3 DNA is TGTGTCAGCAGTTTATGGGACAGCGCCTACGAGCAGTACTTC.

The chain couples TRBV9 to TRBJ2-3; 7 bases are shared with TRBD2. V was clipped by 4 bases and J by 8 bases; unmatched bases: 22. In germline, CDR1 is SGDLS, CDR2 YYNGEE. The CDR3 extends over 18 amino acids. The CDR3 nucleotides read TGTGCCAGCAGCTCCACGCCTAGCGGCTATATAAGGGCAGGTACGCAGTATTTT. Residues: CASSSTPSGYIRAGTQYF. The complete variable domain, with remaining parts taken from reference TRBV9 and TRBJ2-3, reads DSGVTQTPKHLITATGQRVTLRCSPRSGDLSVYWYQQSLDQGLQFLIQYYNGEERAKGNILERFSAQQFPDLHSELNLSSLELGDSALYFCASSSTPSGYIRAGTQYFGPGTRLTVL.

The chain joins TRBV4-3 to TRBJ2-2, with D possibly matching TRBD2 (6 bases). Germline V gives CDR1 LGHNA, CDR2 YSLEER. V dropped 3 bases and J dropped 5 bases, with 10 bases sitting between them. This CDR3 contains 14 residues. The CDR3 coding sequence is TGCGCCAGCAGCCAGCTGGAGGGAACCGGGGAGCTGTTTTTT. It is translated as CASSQLEGTGELFF.

With respect to this clonotype: A much larger clone lies one base from this, so it may be a read error. This chain links TRBV20-1 with TRBJ1-2, with a possible D match to TRBD1 (6 bases). The CDR3 totals 14 residues. Germline-derived CDR1 and CDR2 are DFQATT and SNEGSKA (reference sequence). The CDR3 here is CSAIDRIYNYGYIF. The CDR3 region has the DNA TGCAGTGCTATCGACAGGATTTATAACTATGGCTACATCTTC.

This clonotype has a count of ten or more. This chain connects TRBV28 to TRBJ2-7, with 10 nucleotides matching TRBD1. This CDR3 has 15 amino acids. Germline V CDR1 and CDR2: MDHEN, SYDVKM. The V and J ends lost 3 bases and 5 bases, in that order; junction bases with no gene match: 7. The CDR3 is CASSFSGTGVNEQYF. CDR3 nucleotide sequence: TGTGCCAGCAGTTTTTCCGGGACAGGGGTGAACGAGCAGTACTTC.

The rearrangement joins TRBV5-1 to TRBJ1-1; 7 positions agree with TRBD1. This CDR3 has 13 residues. Germline V gene sequence: CDR1 SGHRS, CDR2 YFSETQ. V lost 5 bases and J lost 5; bases outside the gene matches: 6. This chain's CDR3 is CASRPPRGTEAFF. Written as DNA, the CDR3 is TGCGCCAGCAGGCCCCCCAGGGGGACTGAAGCTTTCTTT.

This chain joins TRBV9 and TRBJ1-1; D is uncertain. The CDR3 consists of 17 residues. Per germline, CDR1 SGDLS and CDR2 YYNGEE. Trimming took 0 bases from V and 0 from J, leaving 15 bases between them. The CDR3 nucleotides read TGTGCCAGCAGCGTAGTCCCATCAGGTATCATGAACACTGAAGCTTTCTTT. It specifies CASSVVPSGIMNTEAFF.

This clonotype was found a few times. The genes are TRBV7-2 and TRBJ1-4, with 8 nucleotides matching TRBD1. This CDR3 region has 15 residues. Germline V gene lookup returns CDR1 SGHTA and CDR2 FQGNSA. The V and J ends lost 4 bases and 4 bases, in that order; junction bases with no gene match: 5. CDR3 in DNA: TGTGCCAGCAGCTCGGGACAGGAGGTTAATGAAAAACTGTTTTTT. Protein product: CASSSGQEVNEKLFF.

This clonotype occurred once. A single base separates this from a much larger clone, so it may be a read error. The chain links TRBV4-2 to TRBJ2-1; no reliable D call. V was cut by 3 bases and J by 7 bases, with 7 bases left in between. The CDR3 contains 12 residues. Germline V gene lookup returns CDR1 LGHNA and CDR2 YNFKEQ. The CDR3 coding sequence is TGTGCCAGCAGCCACGATACGAATGAGCAGTTCTTC. Its translation: CASSHDTNEQFF.

This chain connects TRBV30 to TRBJ2-7; TRBD1 matches at 8 bases. CDR1 and CDR2 from the germline V gene are GTSNPN and SVGIG (reference sequence). The CDR3 loop spans 14 amino acids. V shed 5 bases, J shed 2 bases, and the junction held 8 bases outside the gene matches. The CDR3 sequence is CAWASGTGTYEQYF. As DNA, the CDR3 is TGTGCCTGGGCCTCCGGGACAGGAACCTACGAGCAGTACTTC.

This sequence joins TRBV5-1 and TRBJ2-3; TRBD2 matches at 10 bases. V dropped 5 bases and J dropped 6; count of bases not matched to a gene: 9. The CDR3 has 15 residues. From germline, CDR1 is SGHRS and CDR2 YFSETQ. The CDR3 DNA sequence: TGCGCCAGCAGGCTAGCGGGAGAGAGCGCGGATACGCAGTATTTT. This encodes CASRLAGESADTQYF.

This sequence joins TRBV28 and TRBJ2-4; the D is unclear. CDR1 and CDR2 (germline): MDHEN, SYDVKM. The V end lost 2 bases, the J end lost 6 bases, and 5 bases lay between the germline ends. CDR3 length: 12 amino acids. CDR3 protein: CASSLLRNIQYF. Written as DNA, the CDR3 is TGTGCCAGCAGTTTACTAAGAAACATTCAGTACTTC.

In the case of this clonotype: Possible read error: a much larger clone is one base away. The chain uses TRBV20-1 and TRBJ1-2; the D is unclear. CDR3 size: 10 residues. The germline CDR1 and CDR2 sequences are DFQATT and SNEGSKA (reference sequence). CDR3 sequence: CSGENYGYIF. CDR3 DNA: TGCAGCGGGGAGAACTATGGCTACATCTTC.

CDR3 bases: TGTGCCAGCAGTTCCCGCATCGTAATGGAGACCCAGTACTTC. It codes for CASSSRIVMETQYF. The chain is built from TRBV28 and TRBJ2-5; D gene uncertain. Germline lookup yields CDR1 MDHEN and CDR2 SYDVKM. V was pared by 4 bases and J by 5 bases, with 14 bases between. The CDR3 spans 14 residues.

This clonotype was seen more than once but under ten times. V gene TRBV15 combines with J gene TRBJ2-7; no firm D call. The CDR3 loop spans 13 amino acids. CDR1 LNHNV and CDR2 YYDKDF come from the germline V gene (reference sequence). Trimming took off 4 bases at V and 2 bases at J, with 9 bases between the two ends. The CDR3 loop reads CATSNRSPYEQYF. CDR3 DNA: TGTGCCACCAGCAACCGAAGCCCCTACGAGCAGTACTTC. Full variable domain (rest looked up from reference TRBV15 and TRBJ2-7): DAMVIQNPRYQVTQFGKPVTLSCSQTLNHNVMYWYQQKSSQAPKLLFHYYDKDFNNEADTPDNFQSRRPNTSFCFLDIRSPGLGDTAMYLCATSNRSPYEQYFGPGTRLTVT.

In this sample, this clonotype turned up many times. The genes are TRBV10-3 and TRBJ2-7; 8 bases agree with TRBD1. The CDR3 totals 15 residues. V was clipped by 2 bases and J by 0 bases; unmatched bases: 3. Per germline, CDR1 ENHRY and CDR2 SYGVKD. The DNA for the CDR3 is TGTGCCATCAGTGAGCCGGACAGGGCCTCCTACGAGCAGTACTTC. It is translated as CAISEPDRASYEQYF.

V is TRBV11-2 and J is TRBJ2-5; 13 bases are a match to TRBD2. The V and J ends lost 0 bases and 5 bases, in that order; junction bases with no gene match: 9. The germline CDR1 and CDR2 sequences are SGHAT and FQNNGV. The CDR3 loop spans 18 amino acids. Here the CDR3 reads CASSLESRLAGGEETQYF. The CDR3 region has the DNA TGTGCCAGCAGCTTAGAATCGCGACTAGCGGGGGGAGAGGAGACCCAGTACTTC.